This T cell receptor (beta chain) is from a study of cytomegalovirus exposure and HLA in healthy donors (dated by TCRdb to the late 2010s). Regarding the complete study: According to an earlier analysis of a few hundred of the donors, about 179 million T cells yielded 117 million unique TCR beta sequences and approximately 300 Gb of sequence data. The study was designed to test whether signatures of past pathogen exposure could be identified by cataloging public T cell receptors. Roughly 5 DR-DQ haplotypes were handled as single units for association and clustering because linkage in the cohort was strong. Rather than drawing on any new phenotypic data, the later analysis identified candidate immune exposures from TCR beta sequences and the way those sequences occurred across donors. An earlier analysis of roughly 600 of the donors used high-throughput TCR beta sequencing to judge whether each TCR beta V gene segment behaved as functional or pseudogenic. Using immunosequencing, the study profiled T cell repertoires from some 670 subjects and related those repertoires to cytomegalovirus serostatus. All discovery cohort repertoires had been generated on a single sequencing platform. An early release that covered some 640 HLA-typed donors contained around 330 gigabases of sequencing data and around 80 million unique TCR sequences. The number of typed donors differed by locus: about 620-640 for A, B, C, DRB1 and DQB1; approximately 540 for DQA1; some 590 for DPA1; and around 450 for DPB1. Donor age, sex, ethnicity and CMV serostatus were compiled alongside the repertoire data. On average, around 200,000 unique TCR beta nucleotide sequences were sequenced per donor among about 400 genotyped donors of the cohort, with about 17% of those sequences being non-productive. Of the roughly 430 genotyped donors, approximately 83% fell in the genetic ancestry cluster associated with self-reported Caucasian donors. Class I and class II HLA loci were covered by the typing at four-digit resolution. A separate validation cohort of more than 100 different subjects was used in addition to the approximately 700-subject first cohort. To predict cytomegalovirus infection status, the study combined high-throughput TCR immunosequencing, statistical association of individual TCRs with disease status, and machine learning. Genome-wide SNP genotypes for about 65% of the roughly 670 donors were used in a later genetic analysis, which treated that subset as a discovery cohort. A later analysis re-analyzed previously published TCR beta repertoires from hundreds of donors and added high-resolution HLA genotyping to study TCR occurrence patterns.

Libraries came from the immunoSEQ multiplex PCR assay. For the multiplex PCR, a mixture combining 60 forward primers for TCR Vbeta segments and 13 reverse primers for TCR Jbeta segments was used. Amplification of the CDR3 region of rearranged TCR beta genes was performed with a multiplex PCR assay on genomic DNA. Amplified TCR beta libraries were sequenced as 87-base-pair reads on the Illumina HiSeq System. In the paper's pipeline: A later analysis counted tens of millions of unique TCR beta chains across the 700 or so repertoires, and 10 million to 11 million of these chains were shared by at least two donors. Raw reads were error-corrected and collapsed into unique sequences with a nearest-neighbor algorithm that merged closely related sequences to remove PCR and sequencing errors. V, D and J gene segments were assigned by aligning CDR3 sequences to IMGT reference sequences. For a sequence to be retained, a match of at least six nucleotides to both a V gene segment and a J gene segment was required. A rearrangement was called productive if the CDR3 had no stop codons and remained in frame with V and J, and every other rearrangement was called non-productive. CDR3 was defined according to IMGT convention as the region running from the second conserved V-encoded cysteine to the conserved J-encoded phenylalanine. Sequences without an unambiguous match to a single V gene segment were excluded from the earlier analysis of 500 to 700 of the donors. An earlier analysis of about 600 of the donors called V segments functional above 56.7% productive rearrangements and segregating when the between-donor standard deviation exceeded 5%. A statistical classification framework was built for diagnosing cytomegalovirus status from the catalog of TCR beta chain sequences. In a later analysis, TCR nucleotide sequences were compared against IMGT/GENE-DB human TR gene sequences so that V and J genes could be assigned. Using the TCRdist pipeline, a later analysis assigned CDR3 sequences along with most-parsimonious VDJ recombination scenarios. In a later analysis, each TCR beta chain was defined by its CDR3 amino acid sequence together with its V-gene family, and reads lacking a unique V-gene family were excluded. To address suspected cross-contamination and a sequencing artifact, a later analysis removed 550 to 750 highly shared, low-generation-probability nucleotide sequences. A later analysis calculated a clonal expansion index for each public chain from normalized within-repertoire ranks of inferred template counts. In a later analysis, generation probabilities were computed with a VDJ recombination model fitted to out-of-frame rearrangements, and the resulting probabilities were checked against IGoR. In a later analysis, TCR-TCR, TCR-HLA and TCR-CMV co-occurrence was scored with hypergeometric tests, and a repertoire-size bias correction was applied to TCR pairs. To estimate false discovery rates, a later analysis permuted the HLA or CMV assignments 20 times. In a later analysis, co-occurring TCRs were grouped using DBSCAN, and TCRdist sequence similarity was added for clustering within HLA-allele-positive subsets. Repertoires with fewer than 30,000 or more than 120,000 public chains were left out of co-occurrence clustering, as were five repertoires with anomalous nucleotide sharing. In its TCRdb copy, this immuneACCESS table keeps in-frame sequences only and misses some clones. Where compared with another copy, unresolved V genes explain less than half of these, and the others have no known cause. V, J and clone size were drawn from that table, and D and trimming were deduced from the DNA. This sample gives roughly 150,000 clones in total; about two thirds of them show up just once. 2% to 2.5% of the sample is taken by the ten largest.

The cohort consisted of 666 healthy bone marrow donors. Cohort members were all nominally healthy when sampled, although unrecorded immune exposures were likely present. The donor tested CMV seropositive, placing the donor among the 289 seropositive members of the cohort. Every donor gave a peripheral blood sample, and the peripheral blood mononuclear cells from that sample were used for TCR beta sequencing. The Qiagen DNeasy Blood Extraction Kit was used to extract genomic DNA from the blood cell samples. As for this clone: Its antigen remains unidentified. The input lacks base qualities; no much larger clone sits a single base away.

General conclusions and limits of the study: Specific HLA alleles were associated with 15,000 to 20,000 TCR beta sequences at a false discovery rate of 0.05 in a later analysis. A further reported finding was that TCR beta sequences accurately predicted the HLA-A and HLA-B alleles for most subjects in the first cohort. The authors suggested that the approach could potentially be extended to other disease states and immunological phenotypes. A later genetic analysis associated a missense DCLRE1C variant with V-gene and J-gene trimming of TCR beta chains, and an independent cohort replicated the association. Assigning TCR associations to individual alleles was difficult when HLA alleles, especially DR and DQ, strongly co-occurred. A later analysis found that most CMV-associated TCR beta chains appeared HLA-restricted, with HLA associations seemingly driven largely by CMV exposure. According to a later genetic analysis, donors in an Asian-associated ancestry cluster had fewer N-insertions in productive TCRs than the approximately 670-donor mean. HLA typing was unavailable for some donors at each locus, so association tests used only the typed subset. Broadly in line with IMGT annotations, most TCR beta V segments showed up in productive rearrangements about 87% or about 30% of the time in an earlier analysis of around 550 of the donors. Immune exposure information for the cohort was limited to CMV serostatus. In a later analysis, TCR association rates were found to vary across HLA loci, with the most associated TCRs seen for DRB1 alleles and the fewest for HLA-C alleles. Some IMGT-functional V segments, including TRBV6-2 and TRBV6-3, could not be distinguished by the 87-base-pair reads and were therefore excluded. Because counts were too low, 15 or so rarely observed V segments, including chromosome 9 orphons, were excluded from the earlier analysis of under 650 of the donors. Linkage disequilibrium might explain the correlated functional status among segregating V segments, but an unknown experimental factor could not be ruled out. A group of highly shared sequence variants was considered likely to be a technical artifact of the sequencing pipeline. Roughly uniform sequencing depth across donors was assumed in presence/absence analyses, although this assumption may not hold. A total of fewer than 200 TCR beta chains were listed by the study as associated with cytomegalovirus. In both the original and validation cohorts, the classifier was reported to diagnose cytomegalovirus status with high specificity and sensitivity. Across donors, most TCR sequences were observed very rarely, whereas some public TCRs were present in many individuals. In vitro tests confirmed that a few of the cytomegalovirus-associated TCR beta chains recognize cytomegalovirus antigens. Compared with equally common non-associated chains, HLA-associated TCR beta chains in a later analysis were more clonally expanded and had lower generation probabilities. According to a later analysis, parvovirus B19, influenza, CMV and Epstein-Barr virus appeared linked to several top co-occurrence clusters. In this cohort, only TCR beta chains were sequenced, and detectable features were limited by the absence of alpha or paired-chain data.

Via the germline V gene, CDR1 is SGHDN and CDR2 FVKESK. From its cysteine to its phenylalanine, the CDR3 spans 13 amino acids. The kept DNA is CDR3 alone, 39 bases in frame from the first base. V and J are trimmed by 5 bases and 0 bases, and the gene matches miss 1 base of the junction. The source material was PBMCs. This sequence originates from a woman aged 55-69 years in good health and CMV-seropositive. The rearranged chain carries TRBV14 and TRBJ2-7; TRBD1 fits 7 bases in the junction. The CDR3 region reads CASSGTVSYEQYF. The DNA reads as follows: TGTGCCAGCAGCGGGACAGTCTCCTACGAGCAGTACTTC.